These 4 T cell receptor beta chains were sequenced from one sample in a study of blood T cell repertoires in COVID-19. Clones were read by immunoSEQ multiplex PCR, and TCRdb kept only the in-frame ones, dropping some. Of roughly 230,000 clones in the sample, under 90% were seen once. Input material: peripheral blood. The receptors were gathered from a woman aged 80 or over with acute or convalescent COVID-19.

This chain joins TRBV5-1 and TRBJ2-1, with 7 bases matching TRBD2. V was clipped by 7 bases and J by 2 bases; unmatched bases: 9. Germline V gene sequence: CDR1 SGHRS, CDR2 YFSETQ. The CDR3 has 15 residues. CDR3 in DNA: TGCGCCAGCTCCTACGGTGGGGGGGCCTACAATGAGCAGTTCTTC. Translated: CASSYGGGAYNEQFF.

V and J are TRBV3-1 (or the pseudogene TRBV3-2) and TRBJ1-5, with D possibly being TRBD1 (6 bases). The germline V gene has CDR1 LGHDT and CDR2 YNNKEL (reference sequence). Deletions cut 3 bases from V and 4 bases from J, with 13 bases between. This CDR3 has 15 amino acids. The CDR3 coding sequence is TGTGCCAGCAGCCAGGGAGGGGGTTGGAATCAGCCCCAGCATTTT. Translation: CASSQGGGWNQPQHF.

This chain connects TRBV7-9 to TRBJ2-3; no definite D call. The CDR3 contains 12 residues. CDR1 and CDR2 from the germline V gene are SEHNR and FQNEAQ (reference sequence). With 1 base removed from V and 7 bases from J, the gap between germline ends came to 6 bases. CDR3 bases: TGTGCCAGCAGCTTAGACGGTAATACGCAGTATTTT. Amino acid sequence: CASSLDGNTQYF.

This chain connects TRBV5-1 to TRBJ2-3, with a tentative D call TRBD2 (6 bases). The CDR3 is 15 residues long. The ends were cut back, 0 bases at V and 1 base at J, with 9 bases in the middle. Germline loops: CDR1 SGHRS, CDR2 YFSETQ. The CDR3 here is CASSLAGGGTDTQYF. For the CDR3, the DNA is TGCGCCAGCAGCTTGGCGGGCGGGGGCACAGATACGCAGTATTTT.